The TCR beta chain under discussion was sequenced for a study of cytomegalovirus exposure and HLA in healthy donors. Comments on this clone: The target antigen is unknown.

Whole-study findings and limits: The study put 150 to 200 TCR beta chains on its list as cytomegalovirus-associated.

CDR3 length: 15 amino acids. The V end lost 0 bases, the J end lost 6 bases, and 14 bases lay between the germline ends. Germline V gives CDR1 MNHEY, CDR2 SVGAGI. Assay used: immunoSEQ multiplex PCR; TCRdb lists only in-frame clones, some missing. The sample has over 200,000 clones, 80% to 85% seen once. The sequence was collected from a young woman in good health and CMV-seropositive. The chain uses TRBV6-5 and TRBJ1-1, with D possibly matching TRBD1 (5 bases). The source material was PBMCs. The CDR3 is CASSYSLGRGAEAFF. CDR3 DNA sequence: TGTGCCAGCAGTTACTCATTGGGGCGCGGGGCTGAAGCTTTCTTT.